This entry is about one T cell receptor (beta chain). Antigen: not known. Trimming removed 10 bases from V and 3 bases from J, with 22 bases in between. The germline V gene has CDR1 MDHEN and CDR2 SYDVKM. This CDR3 is 15 amino acids long. This entry is derived from a study of OX40 agonist ivuxolimab in advanced cancers. On the study more broadly: Treatment of patients was with ivuxolimab, an agonistic anti-OX40 (CD134) antibody. The study, taken as a whole, reports: Averaged across samples, CD8+ T cells carried more expanded clones than CD4+ did. Still undetermined is the antigen specificity of the expanded peripheral T cells.

Only in-frame clones appear in the TCRdb table, and some are missing; sequencing was by immunoSEQ multiplex PCR. The sample shows 35,000 to 40,000 clones, roughly 91% of them seen only once. The origin of this receptor is an adult with an advanced solid tumor such as melanoma, head and neck, liver or kidney cancer. The specimen comprised CD4+ or CD8+ T cells sorted from blood, sampled in a trial of the OX40 agonist ivuxolimab. The chain couples TRBV28 to TRBJ2-7; TRBD2 is a possible D gene (6 bases). The CDR3 region is CATERDLTSSYEQYF. Here the CDR3 DNA reads TGTGCCACCGAGAGGGACTTAACCTCCAGCTACGAGCAGTACTTC.